Detailed here is one T cell receptor beta chain. These data belong to a study of blood T cell repertoires in COVID-19. Looking at the study overall: Acute and convalescent COVID-19 specimens originated in the United States, Italy and Spain. Sources were T cells, B-cell-depleted T cells, or PBMCs; the material itself was cDNA or gDNA.

In the authors' workflow: Reference gene primer amplification yielded estimated nucleated cell counts. Some clones are missing from TCRdb's copy, which holds only in-frame ones; the method was immunoSEQ multiplex PCR. V and J calls and clone size are as listed in that table; D and trimming were resolved from the DNA. Of roughly 120,000 clones listed, about 83% are singletons. The germline CDR1 and CDR2 sequences are MNHEY and SMNVEV (reference sequence). Deletions cut 3 bases from V and 1 base from J, with 9 bases between. This CDR3 region has 14 residues. The chain employs TRBV27 and TRBJ1-1; perhaps TRBD1 as D (6 bases). This TCR came from a man aged 70 or older with acute or convalescent COVID-19. The sequencing input was peripheral blood. The chain's CDR3 is CASSFSGENTEAFF. The CDR3 DNA follows: TGTGCCAGCAGTTTTTCAGGGGAGAACACTGAAGCTTTCTTT.